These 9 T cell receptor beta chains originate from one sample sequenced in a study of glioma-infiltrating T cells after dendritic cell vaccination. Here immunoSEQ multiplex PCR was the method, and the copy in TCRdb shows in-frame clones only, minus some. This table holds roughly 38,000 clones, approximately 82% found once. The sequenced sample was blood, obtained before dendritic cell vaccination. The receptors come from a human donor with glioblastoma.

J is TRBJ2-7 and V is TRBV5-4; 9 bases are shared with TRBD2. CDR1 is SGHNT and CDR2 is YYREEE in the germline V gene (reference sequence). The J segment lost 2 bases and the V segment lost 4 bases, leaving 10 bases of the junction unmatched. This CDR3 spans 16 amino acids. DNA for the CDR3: TGTGCCAGCAGCATCAAAAAGCGCGGGGGGGCCTACGAGCAGTACTTC. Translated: CASSIKKRGGAYEQYF.

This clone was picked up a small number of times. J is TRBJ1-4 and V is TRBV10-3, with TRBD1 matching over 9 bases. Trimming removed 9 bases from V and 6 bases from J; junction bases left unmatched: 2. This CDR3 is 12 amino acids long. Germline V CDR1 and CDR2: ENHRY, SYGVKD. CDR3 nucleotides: TGTGCCATTGGACAGGGGTATGAAAAACTGTTTTTT. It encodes CAIGQGYEKLFF.

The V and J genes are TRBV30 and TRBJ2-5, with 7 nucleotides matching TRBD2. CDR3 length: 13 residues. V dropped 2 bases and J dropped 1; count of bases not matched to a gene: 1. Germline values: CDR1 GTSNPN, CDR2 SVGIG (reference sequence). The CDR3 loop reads CAWSWTSQETQYF. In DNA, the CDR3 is TGTGCCTGGAGTTGGACTAGCCAAGAGACCCAGTACTTC.

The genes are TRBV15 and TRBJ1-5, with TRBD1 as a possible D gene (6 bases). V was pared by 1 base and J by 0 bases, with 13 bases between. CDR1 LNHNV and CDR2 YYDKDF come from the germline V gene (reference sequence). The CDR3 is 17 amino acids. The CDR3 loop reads CATSRVSGAYSNQPQHF. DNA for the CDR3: TGTGCCACCAGCAGAGTATCAGGGGCATATAGCAATCAGCCCCAGCATTTT.

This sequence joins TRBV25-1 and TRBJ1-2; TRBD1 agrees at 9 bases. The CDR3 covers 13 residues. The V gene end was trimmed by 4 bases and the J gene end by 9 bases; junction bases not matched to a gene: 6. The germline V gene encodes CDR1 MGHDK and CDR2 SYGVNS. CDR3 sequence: CASSARQGGSYTF. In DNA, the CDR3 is TGTGCCAGCAGTGCCCGACAGGGGGGTAGCTACACCTTC.

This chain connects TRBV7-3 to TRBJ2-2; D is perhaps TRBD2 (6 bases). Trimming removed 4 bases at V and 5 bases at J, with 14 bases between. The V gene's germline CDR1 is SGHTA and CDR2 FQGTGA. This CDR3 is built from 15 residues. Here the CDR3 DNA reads TGTGCCAGCAGCTCCCGCGGGGAAAGAACCGGGGAGCTGTTTTTT. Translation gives CASSSRGERTGELFF.

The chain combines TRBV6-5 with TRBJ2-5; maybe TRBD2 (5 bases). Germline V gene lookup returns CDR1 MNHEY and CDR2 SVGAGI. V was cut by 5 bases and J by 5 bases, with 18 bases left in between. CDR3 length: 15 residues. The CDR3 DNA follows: TGTGCCAGCAGTCTTGTTCCCACCCGGAGGGAGACCCAGTACTTC. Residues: CASSLVPTRRETQYF.

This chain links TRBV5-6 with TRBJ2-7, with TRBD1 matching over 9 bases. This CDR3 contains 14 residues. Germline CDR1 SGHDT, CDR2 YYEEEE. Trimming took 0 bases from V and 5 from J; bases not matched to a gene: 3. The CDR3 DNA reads TGTGCCAGCAGCTTGGGACAGGGGGTGCACGAGCAGTACTTC. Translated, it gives CASSLGQGVHEQYF.

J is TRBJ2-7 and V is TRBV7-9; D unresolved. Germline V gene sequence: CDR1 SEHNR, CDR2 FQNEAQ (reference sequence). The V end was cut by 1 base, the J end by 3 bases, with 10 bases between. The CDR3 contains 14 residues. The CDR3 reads CASSLGAANYEQYF. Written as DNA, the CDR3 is TGTGCCAGCAGCTTAGGGGCAGCAAACTACGAGCAGTACTTC.